Below, 10 T cell receptor beta chains from the same sample are listed, as sequenced in a study of CD8 T cells in Susac syndrome. RNA was extracted with the RNeasy kit, and a quantity of roughly 0.5 to 1 ug was reverse transcribed using random hexamers. Each CDR3 protein gets one entry after TCRdb re-called the immunoSEQ multiplex PCR reads with MiXCR. The table includes about 200,000 distinct CDR3 sequences, about 91% detected once. The sample taken for sequencing was CD4+ T cells from PBMCs. These receptors all come from a human donor with Susac syndrome.

This clonotype appeared a single time. The CDR3 DNA follows: TGTGCCAGCGTTGGAGGGGGACAACTCTACACCTTC. This gives the protein CASVGGGQLYTF. V and J are TRBV6-1 and TRBJ1-2, with D perhaps TRBD1 (6 bases). Germline V gene sequence: CDR1 MNHNS, CDR2 SASEGT. V was cut by 8 bases and J by 10 bases, with 17 bases left in between. The CDR3 contains 12 residues.

This chain uses TRBV19 with TRBJ2-1; D perhaps matches TRBD2 (6 bases). Germline V CDR1 and CDR2: LNHDA, SQIVND (reference sequence). V was shortened by 9 bases and J by 8 bases, with 17 bases between the two germline ends. The CDR3 spans 13 residues. This chain's CDR3 is CASNRRGVDEQFF. The CDR3 nucleotides are TGTGCCAGCAACCGGAGGGGAGTAGATGAGCAGTTCTTC.

This clonotype appeared a single time. The chain couples TRBV5-1 to TRBJ2-1; 12 nucleotides align to TRBD2. Germline values: CDR1 SGHRS, CDR2 YFSETQ. The CDR3 sequence is 16 residues long. V shed 3 bases, J shed 7 bases, and the junction held 8 bases outside the gene matches. The CDR3, as DNA: TGCGCCAGCAGCTCTTCTAGCGGGGGGGCGAAAAATGAGCAGTTCTTC. Protein sequence: CASSSSSGGAKNEQFF.

This chain uses TRBV28 with TRBJ2-5; D possibly corresponds to TRBD1 (5 bases). Trimming took off 5 bases at V and 5 bases at J, with 12 bases between the two ends. The germline V gene has CDR1 MDHEN and CDR2 SYDVKM. This CDR3 spans 13 amino acids. CDR3 residues: CASSVAGWETQYF. CDR3 DNA: TGTGCCAGCAGTGTGGCAGGGTGGGAGACCCAGTACTTC.

The chain couples TRBV12-3 or TRBV12-4 to TRBJ1-1; weak D call: TRBD1 (6 bases). This CDR3 is built from 16 residues. The V end lost 0 bases, the J end lost 6 bases, and 17 bases lay between the germline ends. DNA of the CDR3: TGTGCCAGCAGTTTAGCGGAGAACAGGGCCCGCGCTGAAGCTTTCTTT. This translates into CASSLAENRARAEAFF.

This clonotype was seen once. The rearrangement uses TRBV6-2 or TRBV6-3 and TRBJ2-5; 7 bases align to TRBD2. The ends lost 2 bases at V and 6 bases at J; junction bases unmatched: 9. The CDR3 has 15 residues. Germline values: CDR1 MNHEY, CDR2 SVGEGT. As DNA, the CDR3 is TGTGCCAGCAGTTACCCCGGGACTACCGGGAAGACCCAGTACTTC. Its protein is CASSYPGTTGKTQYF.

V usage is TRBV3-1 and J usage is TRBJ2-5; TRBD1 is a possible D gene (6 bases). Germline V gene lookup returns CDR1 LGHDT and CDR2 YNNKEL (reference sequence). This CDR3 spans 15 amino acids. Trimming left V 2 bases short and J 7 bases short, with 17 bases between. CDR3 loop: CASSQRDTSRGTQYF. CDR3 bases: TGTGCCAGCAGCCAACGGGACACGTCAAGGGGGACCCAGTACTTC.

V is TRBV20-1 and J is TRBJ2-7; 14 nucleotides align to TRBD2. The V and J ends lost 5 bases and 2 bases, in that order; junction bases with no gene match: 2. The CDR3 totals 14 residues. The germline V gene encodes CDR1 DFQATT and CDR2 SNEGSKA (reference sequence). The CDR3 reads CSAAGLAGAYEQYF. In DNA, the CDR3 is TGCAGTGCTGCGGGACTAGCGGGGGCCTACGAGCAGTACTTC.

This chain connects TRBV27 to TRBJ1-1, with TRBD1 as a possible D gene (6 bases). This CDR3 comprises 14 residues. In germline, CDR1 is MNHEY, CDR2 SMNVEV (reference sequence). Trimming removed 5 bases at V and 1 base at J, with 11 bases between. CDR3 amino acids: CASSADRTNTEAFF. In DNA form, the CDR3 reads TGTGCCAGCAGTGCGGACAGAACGAACACTGAAGCTTTCTTT.

This chain links TRBV6-2 or TRBV6-3 with TRBJ2-1; TRBD2 matches at 7 bases. The germline V gene encodes CDR1 MNHEY and CDR2 SVGEGT. V lost 8 bases, J lost 9 bases, and 13 bases stayed unmatched. The CDR3 loop spans 14 amino acids. In DNA, the CDR3 is TGTGCCAGCCTAAAGGAGGGAGGGCGGGTTGAGCAGTTCTTC. It translates to CASLKEGGRVEQFF.